This T cell receptor (beta chain) is from a study of patients and donors after allogeneic stem cell transplantation. Each CDR3 protein gets one entry after TCRdb re-called the RT-PCR reads with MiXCR. The sample yields more than 25,000 distinct CDR3 sequences, 7% to 8.5% seen once. Germline CDR1 reads SEHNR; CDR2 reads FQNEAQ (reference sequence). The V end lost 5 bases, the J end lost 6 bases, and 13 bases lay between the germline ends. CDR3 length equals 14 residues. The receptor was isolated from a human donor who was either an allogeneic HSCT recipient or a stem cell or donor lymphocyte infusion donor (not recorded which). It is not recorded whose cells these are; they may come from a transplant donor. The V gene is TRBV7-9, the J gene TRBJ1-4, with D possibly matching TRBD1 (6 bases). The source material was blood, either unsorted or a sorted T cell fraction (not recorded which). CDR3 protein: CASSPGTQDEKLFF. The CDR3 DNA reads TGTGCCAGCAGCCCCGGGACACAAGATGAAAAACTGTTTTTT.